Presented here are 29 T cell receptor beta chains from one specimen sequenced in a study of cytomegalovirus exposure and HLA in healthy donors. Profiled with immunoSEQ multiplex PCR; TCRdb holds only in-frame clones, not every one. The repertoire holds a few hundred thousand clones, with 80% to 95% as singletons. Sequencing input: PBMCs. The receptors come from a woman between 25 and 40 years old in good health and CMV-seronegative.

V gene TRBV28 combines with J gene TRBJ2-5, with 8 positions matching TRBD1. The germline V gene encodes CDR1 MDHEN and CDR2 SYDVKM. The CDR3 is 14 amino acids. V was pared by 7 bases and J by 4 bases, with 8 bases of the junction left unmatched. The CDR3 protein is CASTKARGPETQYF. CDR3 sequence (DNA): TGTGCCAGCACCAAGGCCAGGGGGCCAGAGACCCAGTACTTC.

The chain combines TRBV27 with TRBJ2-1; D is perhaps TRBD1 or TRBD2 (6 bases each). The germline gives CDR1 MNHEY, CDR2 SMNVEV (reference sequence). V dropped 6 bases and J dropped 5 bases, with 20 bases sitting between them. This CDR3 is built from 16 residues. The CDR3 is CASSRLGSGGNNEQFF. The CDR3 region has the DNA TGTGCCAGCAGCCGTCTGGGATCCGGGGGCAACAATGAGCAGTTCTTC.

This chain links TRBV15 with TRBJ1-2; D call uncertain. V dropped 0 bases and J dropped 8 bases, with 7 bases sitting between them. Germline CDR1 reads LNHNV; CDR2 reads YYDKDF (reference sequence). The CDR3 is 12 residues long. The CDR3 reads CATSRDGVGYTF. CDR3 coding DNA: TGTGCCACCAGCAGAGATGGGGTGGGCTACACCTTC.

The chain couples TRBV13 to TRBJ2-7, with TRBD2 identical over 15 bases. Germline loops: CDR1 PRHDT, CDR2 FYEKMQ (reference sequence). The junction had 14 bases not matched to a gene; V was cut back by 5 bases and J by 9 bases. The CDR3 extends over 17 amino acids. The CDR3 reads CASSPGLAGGPNLGQYF. CDR3 bases: TGTGCCAGCAGCCCAGGACTAGCGGGAGGGCCCAATCTTGGGCAGTACTTC. The variable domain in full, with the rest retrieved from reference TRBV13 and TRBJ2-7, is AAGVIQSPRHLIKEKRETATLKCYPIPRHDTVYWYQQGPGQDPQFLISFYEKMQSDKGSIPDRFSAQQFSDYHSELNMSSLELGDSALYFCASSPGLAGGPNLGQYFGPGTRLTVT.

The chain carries TRBV5-6 and TRBJ2-7; 7 bases line up with TRBD2. V shed 6 bases and J 5 bases; nucleotides not matched to a gene: 14. This CDR3 is 15 amino acids long. CDR1 and CDR2 from the germline V gene are SGHDT and YYEEEE. CDR3 residues: CASTLGGGSRHEQYF. The DNA for the CDR3 is TGTGCCAGCACATTGGGGGGGGGTTCGAGGCACGAGCAGTACTTC.

This clone was seen only once. The DNA for the CDR3 is TGTGCCAGCAGCTTAGCTCTACAGGGTGGAGATACGCAGTATTTT. Encoded protein: CASSLALQGGDTQYF. The chain combines TRBV7-4 with TRBJ2-3; D might be TRBD1 (6 bases). CDR1 is SGHVT and CDR2 is SQSDAQ in the germline V gene. The CDR3 length is 15 residues. The germline V and J ends were trimmed by 0 bases and 5 bases, with 12 bases remaining between them.

The V gene is TRBV9, the J gene TRBJ1-5, with D perhaps TRBD1 (6 bases). V shed 0 bases and J shed 6 bases, with 13 bases lying between them. The germline V gene encodes CDR1 SGDLS and CDR2 YYNGEE. The CDR3 has 15 amino acids. The CDR3 sequence: CASSVDPGGSQPQHF. CDR3 in DNA: TGTGCCAGCAGCGTAGACCCGGGGGGCAGTCAGCCCCAGCATTTT.

The chain employs TRBV6-6 and TRBJ1-4; no clear D. V lost 6 bases and J 7 bases, leaving 12 bases between the germline ends. The V gene's germline CDR1 is MNHNY and CDR2 SVGAGI (reference sequence). CDR3 length equals 13 residues. CDR3: CASSQLRGEKLFF. In nucleotides, the CDR3 is TGTGCCAGCAGCCAGCTCCGGGGTGAAAAACTGTTTTTT.

Of note for this clone: A much larger clone differs by one base, so this may be a read error. Other nucleotide sequences in the sample specify the same CDR3. The V gene is TRBV27, the J gene TRBJ1-5; D is ambiguous. The V end lost 4 bases, the J end lost 4 bases, and 8 bases lay between the germline ends. CDR3 size: 13 residues. CDR1 is MNHEY, CDR2 SMNVEV, per germline (reference sequence). The CDR3 bases are TGTGCCAGCAGTTGGGCAGATAATCAGCCCCAGCATTTT. Residues: CASSWADNQPQHF.

This chain uses TRBV5-1 with TRBJ2-7, with 7 bases that match TRBD1. The junction had 11 bases not matched to a gene; V was cut back by 3 bases and J by 2 bases. CDR3 length: 16 amino acids. Germline-derived CDR1 and CDR2 are SGHRS and YFSETQ. CDR3 loop: CASSSKTTGTAYEQYF. DNA for the CDR3: TGCGCCAGCAGCTCGAAGACTACCGGGACAGCCTACGAGCAGTACTTC.

The CDR3 reads CASSDRYEQYF. CDR3 coding DNA: TGTGCCAGCAGCGACAGGTACGAGCAGTACTTC. The V and J genes are TRBV7-9 and TRBJ2-7; a possible D gene is TRBD1 (6 bases). The CDR3 runs to 11 residues. The germline CDR1 and CDR2 sequences are SEHNR and FQNEAQ (reference sequence). Trimming shortened V by 5 bases and J by 4 bases, and 6 bases separated the two germline ends.

There are a few counts of this clone. Within the sample, other DNA sequences also encode this same CDR3. The J gene is TRBJ2-7, the V gene TRBV5-6; no reliable D call. Per germline, CDR1 SGHDT and CDR2 YYEEEE. The V and J ends lost 5 bases and 0 bases respectively, with 6 bases between them. This CDR3 has 12 amino acids. Here the CDR3 DNA reads TGTGCCAGCAGTTTTGGCTCCTACGAGCAGTACTTC. This encodes CASSFGSYEQYF.

The genes are TRBV4-3 and TRBJ2-7; a possible D gene is TRBD2 (5 bases). CDR1 and CDR2 (germline): LGHNA, YSLEER. CDR3 length: 16 amino acids. Trimming took 0 bases from V and 0 from J, leaving 12 bases between them. The CDR3 nucleotides are TGCGCCAGCAGCCAAGACTGGGCTAGCTCCTCCTACGAGCAGTACTTC. Translating it yields CASSQDWASSSYEQYF.

V and J are TRBV7-9 and TRBJ2-1, with D possibly matching TRBD1 (6 bases). The CDR3 extends over 15 amino acids. Germline V gives CDR1 SEHNR, CDR2 FQNEAQ (reference sequence). Trimming stripped 5 bases from V and 7 bases from J, with 18 bases between. CDR3 bases: TGTGCCAGCAGCCCCCAGGGGAAGGGTACAAATGAGCAGTTCTTC. Translating gives CASSPQGKGTNEQFF.

The J gene is TRBJ2-2, the V gene TRBV6-5, with no clear D. The V end was cut by 8 bases, the J end by 7 bases, with 20 bases between. Germline CDR1 is MNHEY and CDR2 is SVGAGI. The CDR3 spans 15 residues. The CDR3 loop is CASHSSWVSGGELFF. The CDR3 DNA reads as TGTGCCAGCCATTCGAGCTGGGTATCTGGCGGGGAGCTGTTTTTT.

This chain links TRBV9 with TRBJ2-1; perhaps TRBD2 as D (6 bases). CDR1 SGDLS and CDR2 YYNGEE come from the germline V gene. V gave up 0 bases and J gave up 4 bases, with 8 bases separating them. The CDR3 is 14 residues long. CDR3 region: CASSVAGLYNEQFF. The CDR3 DNA follows: TGTGCCAGCAGCGTAGCAGGACTATACAATGAGCAGTTCTTC.

V and J are TRBV28 and TRBJ2-7; tentatively, D is TRBD1 (5 bases). Germline V CDR1 and CDR2: MDHEN, SYDVKM. The CDR3 has 12 amino acids. V shed 6 bases and J shed 4 bases, with 10 bases lying between them. The chain's CDR3 is CASRTPGYEQYF. As DNA, the CDR3 is TGTGCCAGCAGAACACCAGGGTACGAGCAGTACTTC.

The chain combines TRBV5-1 with TRBJ2-3; the D is unclear. V was pared by 5 bases and J by 2 bases, with 6 bases between. The CDR3 has 12 residues. Germline CDR1 reads SGHRS; CDR2 reads YFSETQ. The CDR3 is CASSGYTDTQYF. The CDR3 bases are TGCGCCAGCAGTGGCTACACAGATACGCAGTATTTT.

This chain connects TRBV4-1 to TRBJ2-1; possibly TRBD2 for D (6 bases). Germline CDR1 MGHRA, CDR2 YSYEKL. Trimming shortened V by 1 base and J by 3 bases, and 13 bases separated the two germline ends. CDR3 length: 16 amino acids. Here the CDR3 reads CASSQVLAENYNEQFF. In DNA, the CDR3 is TGCGCCAGCAGCCAAGTGTTAGCGGAGAACTACAATGAGCAGTTCTTC.

The chain has TRBV5-4 and TRBJ2-7; TRBD1 matches at 7 bases. The CDR3 totals 14 residues. Trimming cost V 4 bases and J 4 bases; bases outside gene matches: 8. CDR1 and CDR2 (germline): SGHNT, YYREEE (reference sequence). CDR3 sequence: CASSTTGALYEQYF. In DNA, the CDR3 is TGTGCCAGCAGCACTACAGGGGCGTTATACGAGCAGTACTTC.

This clone appeared once. V and J are TRBV11-2 and TRBJ1-2, with D unresolved. This CDR3 spans 13 amino acids. The V end was cut by 5 bases, the J end by 6 bases, with 13 bases between. The germline V gene encodes CDR1 SGHAT and CDR2 FQNNGV. The CDR3: CASSPSPIHGYTF. The CDR3 region has the DNA TGTGCCAGCAGCCCCTCCCCCATTCATGGCTACACCTTC.

J is TRBJ2-7 and V is TRBV6-5, with 8 bases matching TRBD1. The CDR3 runs to 14 residues. The V and J ends lost 5 bases and 3 bases, in that order; junction bases with no gene match: 6. In germline, CDR1 is MNHEY, CDR2 SVGAGI. CDR3 sequence (DNA): TGTGCCAGCAGTCCGGGACAGGTACTCTACGAGCAGTACTTC. Protein: CASSPGQVLYEQYF.

A word on this clone: This CDR3 is also generated by other DNA sequences in the sample. This chain links TRBV28 with TRBJ2-1; 7 bases match TRBD1. The CDR3 sequence is 13 residues long. CDR1 and CDR2 from the germline V gene are MDHEN and SYDVKM. V dropped 2 bases and J dropped 6; count of bases not matched to a gene: 1. CDR3: CASSLDRVNEQFF. The CDR3, as DNA: TGTGCCAGCAGTTTAGACAGGGTCAATGAGCAGTTCTTC.

The gene calls are TRBV18 and TRBJ2-1, with D possibly being TRBD1 or TRBD2 (6 bases each). Between the trimmed V and J ends, which lost 2 bases and 8 bases, there was a span of 10 bases. Germline V lookup: CDR1 KGHSH, CDR2 LQKENI. There are 13 residues in the CDR3. The CDR3 region is CASSPNREDEQFF. The CDR3 DNA is TGTGCCAGCTCACCAAACAGGGAGGATGAGCAGTTCTTC. Full variable domain (outside the CDR3, taken from reference TRBV18 and TRBJ2-1): NAGVMQNPRHLVRRRGQEARLRCSPMKGHSHVYWYRQLPEEGLKFMVYLQKENIIDESGMPKERFSAEFPKEGPSILRIQQVVRGDSAAYFCASSPNREDEQFFGPGTRLTVL.

The chain recombines TRBV27 with TRBJ2-5, with D possibly matching TRBD2 (5 bases). Germline CDR1 is MNHEY and CDR2 is SMNVEV (reference sequence). This CDR3 is 14 amino acids long. V was trimmed by 1 base and J by 5 bases, leaving 11 bases between them. CDR3 DNA: TGTGCCAGCAGTTTATGGCGGAGGTCGGAGACCCAGTACTTC. The encoded protein is CASSLWRRSETQYF.

CDR3 nucleotide sequence: TGTGCCAGCAGTGTAAGGCTAGCGGGAAACAATGAGCAGTTCTTC. Protein sequence: CASSVRLAGNNEQFF. The rearrangement links TRBV2 to TRBJ2-1, with 9 positions matching TRBD2. The germline gives CDR1 SNHLY, CDR2 FYNNEI. With 4 bases clipped from V and 5 bases from J, the junction kept 6 bases outside the gene matches. The CDR3 runs to 15 residues. Together with reference TRBV2 and TRBJ2-1, the CDR3 gives the full variable domain: EPEVTQTPSHQVTQMGQEVILRCVPISNHLYFYWYRQILGQKVEFLVSFYNNEISEKSEIFDDQFSVERPDGSNFTLKIRSTKLEDSAMYFCASSVRLAGNNEQFFGPGTRLTVL.

This clone has a single count. The chain carries TRBV11-2 and TRBJ2-1, with 7 bases lining up with TRBD2. V was pared by 3 bases and J by 10 bases, with 9 bases of the junction left unmatched. CDR3 length equals 14 residues. Germline V gene data show CDR1 as SGHAT and CDR2 as FQNNGV. The CDR3: CASSFAAGVEEQFF. The CDR3 bases are TGTGCCAGCAGCTTTGCTGCGGGAGTAGAAGAGCAGTTCTTC.

The genes are TRBV28 and TRBJ2-1, with 13 bases fitting TRBD2. Trimming removed 5 bases from V and 8 bases from J; junction bases left unmatched: 12. The CDR3 spans 17 residues. CDR1 MDHEN and CDR2 SYDVKM come from the germline V gene. The CDR3 here is CASSGGLGLAGIHEQFF. CDR3 sequence (DNA): TGTGCCAGCAGTGGGGGGTTGGGACTAGCGGGAATACATGAGCAGTTCTTC. The variable domain in full, with the rest retrieved from reference TRBV28 and TRBJ2-1, is DVKVTQSSRYLVKRTGEKVFLECVQDMDHENMFWYRQDPGLGLRLIYFSYDVKMKEKGDIPEGYSVSREKKERFSLILESASTNQTSMYLCASSGGLGLAGIHEQFFGPGTRLTVL.

The chain carries TRBV9 and TRBJ2-2, with D perhaps TRBD2 (7 bases). V was pared by 4 bases and J by 0 bases, with 16 bases between. The CDR3 runs 17 residues. The germline CDR1 and CDR2 sequences are SGDLS and YYNGEE. The CDR3 region is CASSSPREGANTGELFF. The CDR3 region has the DNA TGTGCCAGCAGCTCCCCCAGGGAGGGGGCGAACACCGGGGAGCTGTTTTTT.